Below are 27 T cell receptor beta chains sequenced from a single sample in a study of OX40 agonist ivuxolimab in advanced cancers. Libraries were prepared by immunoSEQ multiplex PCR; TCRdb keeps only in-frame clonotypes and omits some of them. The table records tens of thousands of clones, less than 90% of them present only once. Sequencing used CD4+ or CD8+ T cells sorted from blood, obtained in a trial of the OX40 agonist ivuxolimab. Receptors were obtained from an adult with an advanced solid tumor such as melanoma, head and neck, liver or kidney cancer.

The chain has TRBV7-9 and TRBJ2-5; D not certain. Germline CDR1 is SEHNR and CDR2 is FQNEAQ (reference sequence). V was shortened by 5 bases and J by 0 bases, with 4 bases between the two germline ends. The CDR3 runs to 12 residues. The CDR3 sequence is CASSGYQETQYF. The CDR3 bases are TGTGCCAGCAGCGGTTACCAAGAGACCCAGTACTTC.

This CDR3 reads CSVNPRRDLSNQPQHF. In DNA form, the CDR3 reads TGCAGCGTCAACCCCCGACGGGATTTGAGCAATCAGCCCCAGCATTTT. The chain combines TRBV29-1 with TRBJ1-5; D remains unclear. The CDR3 is 16 amino acids. Germline CDR1 reads SQVTM; CDR2 reads ANQGSEA. V was pared by 6 bases and J by 1 base, with 19 bases between.

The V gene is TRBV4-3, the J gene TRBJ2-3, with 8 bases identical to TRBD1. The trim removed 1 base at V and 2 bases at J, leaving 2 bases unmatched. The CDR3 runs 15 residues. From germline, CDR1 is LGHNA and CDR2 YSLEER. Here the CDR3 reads CASSQVDRDTDTQYF. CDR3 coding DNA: TGCGCCAGCAGCCAAGTGGACAGGGACACAGATACGCAGTATTTT.

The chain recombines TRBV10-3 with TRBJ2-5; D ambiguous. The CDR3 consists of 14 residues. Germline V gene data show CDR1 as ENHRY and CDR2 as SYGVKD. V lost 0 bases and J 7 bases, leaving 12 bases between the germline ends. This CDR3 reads CAISESSTRGTQYF. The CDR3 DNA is TGTGCCATCAGTGAGTCAAGTACTCGAGGGACCCAGTACTTC.

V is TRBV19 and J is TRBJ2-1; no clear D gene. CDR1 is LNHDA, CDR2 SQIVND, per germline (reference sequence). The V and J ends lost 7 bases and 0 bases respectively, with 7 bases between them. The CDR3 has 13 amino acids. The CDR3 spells CASMSSSYNEQFF. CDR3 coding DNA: TGTGCCAGTATGTCTAGCTCCTACAATGAGCAGTTCTTC.

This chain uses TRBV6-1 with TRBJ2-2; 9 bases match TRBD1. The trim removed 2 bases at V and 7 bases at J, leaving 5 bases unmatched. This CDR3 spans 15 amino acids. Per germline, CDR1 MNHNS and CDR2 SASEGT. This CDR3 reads CASSEYRGRNGELFF. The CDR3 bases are TGTGCCAGCAGTGAATACAGGGGGCGGAACGGGGAGCTGTTTTTT.

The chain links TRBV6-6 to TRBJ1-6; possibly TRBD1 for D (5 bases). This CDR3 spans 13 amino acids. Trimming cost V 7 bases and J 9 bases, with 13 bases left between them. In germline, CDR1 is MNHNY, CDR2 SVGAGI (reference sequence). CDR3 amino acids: CASTIQESSPLHF. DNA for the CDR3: TGTGCCAGCACAATACAGGAAAGTTCACCCCTCCACTTT.

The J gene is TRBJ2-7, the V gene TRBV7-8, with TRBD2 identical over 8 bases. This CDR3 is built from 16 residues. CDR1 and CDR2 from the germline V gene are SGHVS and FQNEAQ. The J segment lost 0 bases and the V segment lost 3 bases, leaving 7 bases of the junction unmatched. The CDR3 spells CASSFPQRGSSYEQYF. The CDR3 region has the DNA TGTGCCAGCAGCTTCCCCCAGCGGGGGAGCTCCTACGAGCAGTACTTC.

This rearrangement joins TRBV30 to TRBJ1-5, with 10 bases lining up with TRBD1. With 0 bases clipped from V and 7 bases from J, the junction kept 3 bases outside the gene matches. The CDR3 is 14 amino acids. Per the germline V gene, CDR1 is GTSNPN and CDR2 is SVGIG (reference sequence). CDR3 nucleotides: TGTGCCTGGAGTGTTTGGGACAGGGGACAGCCCCAGCATTTT. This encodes CAWSVWDRGQPQHF.

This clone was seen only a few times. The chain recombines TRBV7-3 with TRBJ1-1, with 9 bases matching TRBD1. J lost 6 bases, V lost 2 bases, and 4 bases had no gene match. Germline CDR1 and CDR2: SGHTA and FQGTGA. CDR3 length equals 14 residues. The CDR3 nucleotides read TGTGCCAGCAGCTTAGACAGGGGGATCGCTGAAGCTTTCTTT. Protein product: CASSLDRGIAEAFF.

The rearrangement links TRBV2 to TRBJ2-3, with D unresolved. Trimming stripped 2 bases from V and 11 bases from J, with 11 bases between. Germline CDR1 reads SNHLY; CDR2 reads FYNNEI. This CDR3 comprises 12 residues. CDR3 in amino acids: CASSESGMGQYF. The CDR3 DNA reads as TGTGCCAGCAGTGAAAGTGGTATGGGGCAGTATTTT. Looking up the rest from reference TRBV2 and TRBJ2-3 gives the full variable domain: EPEVTQTPSHQVTQMGQEVILRCVPISNHLYFYWYRQILGQKVEFLVSFYNNEISEKSEIFDDQFSVERPDGSNFTLKIRSTKLEDSAMYFCASSESGMGQYFGPGTRLTVL.

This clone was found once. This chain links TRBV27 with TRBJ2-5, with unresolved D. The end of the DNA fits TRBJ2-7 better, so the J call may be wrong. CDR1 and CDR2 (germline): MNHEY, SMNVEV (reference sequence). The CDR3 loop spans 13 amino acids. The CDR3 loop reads CASGYTSSYEQYF. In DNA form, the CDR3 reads TGTGCCAGCGGGTACACGAGCTCCTACGAGCAGTACTTC.

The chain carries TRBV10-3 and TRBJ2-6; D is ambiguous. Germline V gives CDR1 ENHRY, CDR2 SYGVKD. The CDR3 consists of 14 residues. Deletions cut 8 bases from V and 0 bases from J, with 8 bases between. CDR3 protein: CAIPKDSGANVLTF. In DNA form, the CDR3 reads TGTGCCATCCCTAAGGACTCTGGGGCCAACGTCCTGACTTTC.

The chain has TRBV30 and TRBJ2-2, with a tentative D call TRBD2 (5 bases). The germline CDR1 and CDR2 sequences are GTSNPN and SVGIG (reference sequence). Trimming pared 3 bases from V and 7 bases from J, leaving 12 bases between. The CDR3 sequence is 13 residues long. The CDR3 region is CAWSLAGGGELFF. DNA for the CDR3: TGTGCCTGGAGCTTGGCCGGAGGCGGGGAGCTGTTTTTT.

This CDR3 is CASSGTGAGANVLTF. The CDR3 DNA reads TGCGCCAGCAGTGGGACAGGGGCTGGGGCCAACGTCCTGACTTTC. This chain uses TRBV10-2 with TRBJ2-6; the match to TRBD1 covers 9 bases. Trimming cost V 4 bases and J 2 bases; bases outside gene matches: 0. Per germline, CDR1 WSHSY and CDR2 SAAADI. This CDR3 is 15 amino acids long.

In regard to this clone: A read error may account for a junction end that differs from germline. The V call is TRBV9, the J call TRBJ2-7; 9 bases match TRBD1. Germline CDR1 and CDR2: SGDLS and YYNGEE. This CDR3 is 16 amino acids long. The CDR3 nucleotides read TGTGCCAGCGGCGTAGACGGACAGGGGACTACCTACGAGCAGTACTTC. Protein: CASGVDGQGTTYEQYF.

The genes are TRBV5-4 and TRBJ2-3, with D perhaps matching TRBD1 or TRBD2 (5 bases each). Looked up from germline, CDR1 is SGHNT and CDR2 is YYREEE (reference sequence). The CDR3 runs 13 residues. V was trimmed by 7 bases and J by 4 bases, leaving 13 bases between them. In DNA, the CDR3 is TGTGCCAGCTCGGGGCTAAACTCAGATACGCAGTATTTT. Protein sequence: CASSGLNSDTQYF.

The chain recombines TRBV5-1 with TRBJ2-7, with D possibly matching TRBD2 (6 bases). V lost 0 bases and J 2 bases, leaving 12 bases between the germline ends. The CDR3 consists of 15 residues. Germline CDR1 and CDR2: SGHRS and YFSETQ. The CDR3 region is CASSLASEATYEQYF. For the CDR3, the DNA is TGCGCCAGCAGCTTGGCTAGCGAAGCTACCTACGAGCAGTACTTC.

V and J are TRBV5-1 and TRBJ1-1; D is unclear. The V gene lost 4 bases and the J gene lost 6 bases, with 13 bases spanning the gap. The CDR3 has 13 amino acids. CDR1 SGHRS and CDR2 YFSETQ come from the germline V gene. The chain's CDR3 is CASSLAGSPEAFF. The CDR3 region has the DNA TGCGCCAGCAGCCTGGCAGGATCCCCTGAAGCTTTCTTT.

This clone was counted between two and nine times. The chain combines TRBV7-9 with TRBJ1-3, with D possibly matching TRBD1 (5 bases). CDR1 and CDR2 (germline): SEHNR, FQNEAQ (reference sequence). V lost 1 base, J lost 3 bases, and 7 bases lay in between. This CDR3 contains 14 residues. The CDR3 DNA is TGTGCCAGCAGCTTAGGAGGGGTTGGAAACACCATATATTTT. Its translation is CASSLGGVGNTIYF.

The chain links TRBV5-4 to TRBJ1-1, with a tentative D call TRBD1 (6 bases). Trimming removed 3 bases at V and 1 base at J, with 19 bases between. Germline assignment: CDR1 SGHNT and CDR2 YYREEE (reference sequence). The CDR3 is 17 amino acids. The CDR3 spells CASSYDLQGAKNTEAFF. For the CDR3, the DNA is TGTGCCAGCAGCTACGACTTACAGGGAGCCAAGAACACTGAAGCTTTCTTT.

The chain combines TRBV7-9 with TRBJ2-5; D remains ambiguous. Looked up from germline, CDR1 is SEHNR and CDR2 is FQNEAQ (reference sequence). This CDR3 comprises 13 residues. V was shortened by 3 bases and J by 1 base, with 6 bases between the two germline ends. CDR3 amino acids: CASSFEFQETQYF. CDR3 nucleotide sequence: TGTGCCAGCAGCTTCGAGTTCCAAGAGACCCAGTACTTC.

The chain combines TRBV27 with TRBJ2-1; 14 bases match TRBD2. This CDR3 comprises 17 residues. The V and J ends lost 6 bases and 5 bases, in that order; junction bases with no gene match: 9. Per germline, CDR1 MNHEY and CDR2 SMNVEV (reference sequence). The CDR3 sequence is CASSSWTSGRSDNEQFF. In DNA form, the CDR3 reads TGTGCCAGCAGCTCCTGGACTAGCGGGAGGTCCGACAATGAGCAGTTCTTC.

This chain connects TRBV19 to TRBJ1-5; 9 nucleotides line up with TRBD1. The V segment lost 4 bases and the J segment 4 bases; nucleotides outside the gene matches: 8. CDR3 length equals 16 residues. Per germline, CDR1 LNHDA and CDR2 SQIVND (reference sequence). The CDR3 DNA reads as TGTGCCAGTAGTACCCCGGGACAGGGAAAGAATCAGCCCCAGCATTTT. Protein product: CASSTPGQGKNQPQHF.

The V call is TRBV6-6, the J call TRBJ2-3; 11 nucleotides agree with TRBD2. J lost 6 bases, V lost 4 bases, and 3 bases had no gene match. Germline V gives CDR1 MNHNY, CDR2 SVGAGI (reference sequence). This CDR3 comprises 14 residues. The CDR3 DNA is TGTGCCAGCAGTTTGACTAGCGGGGAGGATACGCAGTATTTT. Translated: CASSLTSGEDTQYF.

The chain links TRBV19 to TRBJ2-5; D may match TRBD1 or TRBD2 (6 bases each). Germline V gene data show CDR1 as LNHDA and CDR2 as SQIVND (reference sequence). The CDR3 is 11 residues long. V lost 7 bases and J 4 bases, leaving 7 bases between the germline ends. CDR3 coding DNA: TGTGCCAGTAAGGGGGGAGAGACCCAGTACTTC. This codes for CASKGGETQYF.

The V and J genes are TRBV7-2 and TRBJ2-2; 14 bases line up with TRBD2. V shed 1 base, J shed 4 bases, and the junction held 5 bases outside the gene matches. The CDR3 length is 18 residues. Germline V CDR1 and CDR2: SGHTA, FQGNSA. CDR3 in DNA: TGTGCCAGCAGCTTAGAGGGGACTAGCGGGAGCTCCACCGGGGAGCTGTTTTTT. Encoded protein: CASSLEGTSGSSTGELFF.